Listed here is a single TCR beta chain. What it recognizes is unknown. The V gene end was trimmed by 2 bases and the J gene end by 1 base; junction bases not matched to a gene: 0. The CDR3 runs 15 residues. From germline, CDR1 is SGHRS and CDR2 YFSETQ. Assay: immunoSEQ multiplex PCR; the TCRdb copy retains only in-frame clones and omits some. This sample has 20,000 to 25,000 clones; almost 96% occur once, and the top ten carry 1% to 1.5%. These data are taken from a study of regulatory and conventional T cells in RAG deficiency. Study findings and constraints: Shannon entropy was markedly lower and Simpson indices higher in RAG-deficient patients than control T-cell subsets. Omenn patients showed >85% Treg-Tconv overlap and shorter CDR3 lengths. Omenn CD25-high CD127-low cells may be activated cells, not true Tregs.

Genomic DNA came from blood conventional CD4+ T cells gated CD25-low CD127-high. The same sample was also studied in work on regulatory T cells. That work states: Primers: 52 TRBV forward and 13 TRBJ reverse.

The rearrangement links TRBV5-1 to TRBJ2-3, with 11 bases identical to TRBD2. This clonotype was obtained from a human donor in good health. Material: CD25- CD4+ T cells sorted from blood. CDR3 in amino acids: CASSLLAGGTDTQYF. CDR3 bases: TGCGCCAGCAGCTTACTAGCGGGGGGCACAGATACGCAGTATTTT.